The T cell receptor (beta chain) described here comes from a study of blood T cell repertoires in COVID-19. Overall study context: COVID-19 samples from acute and convalescent phases originated in the United States, Italy and Spain. Nucleic acid was either cDNA or gDNA, and it came from T cells, B-cell-depleted T cells, or PBMCs.

Individuals drawn from under 30 US areas were roughly 18 to 95 years old. Per the authors' pipeline: Nucleated cell counts were estimated from reference gene primer amplification. TCRdb's table, derived via immunoSEQ multiplex PCR, lists solely in-frame clones and lacks some. D and trimming were read from the DNA, whereas the V and J calls and clone size are those reported in that table. The sample has over 200,000 clones, approximately 89% seen once; the top ten hold 2% to 2.5%. Trimming removed 0 bases from V and 5 bases from J, with 11 bases in between. Per the germline V gene, CDR1 is SEHNR and CDR2 is FQNEAQ (reference sequence). There are 16 residues in the CDR3.

Sequenced material: PBMCs or T cells enriched from blood (not recorded which). This clonotype was obtained from a woman in her thirties or forties with acute COVID-19. This chain connects TRBV7-9 to TRBJ1-6; D ambiguous. CDR3 coding DNA: TGTGCCAGCAGCTTAGCGCGGGTTTCGGATAATTCACCCCTCCACTTT. It yields the protein CASSLARVSDNSPLHF.